Included here is one T cell receptor beta chain sequence, with context. The antigen it recognizes is unknown. Base qualities are not recorded, but no much larger clone differs from it by a single base. CDR1 SQVTM and CDR2 ANQGSEA were looked up in the germline V gene. From the cysteine through the phenylalanine, the CDR3 covers 13 amino acids. Only the CDR3 DNA is retained, 39 bases long and in frame from the first base. At the junction V is shortened by 2 bases and J by 8 bases, with 15 bases in between. Library preparation was by the immunoSEQ multiplex PCR assay. Drawn from immuneACCESS, this table holds only the in-frame rearrangements with V and J called that TCRdb kept. Clones are partly lost; checked studies trace under half to an unresolved V gene and leave the rest unexplained. Present in this sample are about 68,000 clones, about nine tenths of which were seen just once. The ten most abundant clones make up 1.5% of the sample.

This record comes from a study of T cell changes during pregnancy in multiple sclerosis (dated by TCRdb to about 2019). About the investigation overall: In women with multiple sclerosis, the researchers looked at how the T cell repertoire shifted as pregnancy progressed.

The sequence was collected from a female donor with multiple sclerosis, enrolled in a pregnancy study. The V and J genes are TRBV29-1 and TRBJ1-2; a tentative D call is TRBD1 (5 bases match). Source: peripheral blood, taken in the third trimester of pregnancy. The nucleotide sequence reads TGCAGCGTTGAAAAGGATCAGGGAAGGGGCTACACCTTC. This encodes CSVEKDQGRGYTF.